This TCR beta chain was captured in a study of siplizumab effects on memory and regulatory T cells. General observations from the study: With siplizumab, mappable alloreactive CD4+ clones averaged 68.8% Treg-derived, versus less than 30% in controls. Naive-or-memory phenotypes were unassignable for roughly 80-96% of proliferating CD4+ or CD8+ clones.

The protocol was immunoSEQ multiplex PCR, while the TCRdb copy is restricted to in-frame clones and leaves out a portion. The sample carries 110,000 or so clones, 90% to 95% recorded once. CDR3 length equals 17 residues. The junction had 8 bases not matched to a gene; V was cut back by 0 bases and J by 2 bases. The germline CDR1 and CDR2 sequences are SGHNT and YYREEE (reference sequence). For this clone: The antigen remains unidentified.

The source material was non-Treg CD4+ T cells sorted from blood. The V gene is TRBV5-4, the J gene TRBJ2-7; 10 positions match TRBD2. This receptor was taken from a human donor in good health. The CDR3 is CASSLGPTSGAAYEQYF. The CDR3 nucleotides are TGTGCCAGCAGCTTGGGCCCCACTAGCGGGGCAGCCTACGAGCAGTACTTC.